What follows are 11 T cell receptor beta chains derived from one specimen sequenced in a study of Graves' ophthalmopathy and Graves' hyperthyroidism. Investigators amplified TCR beta CDR3 regions from RNA transcripts. The first round was an RT-PCR with HTBI primers, and the second round was a multiplex PCR. TCRdb independently ran MiXCR on the multiplex PCR reads; one entry per CDR3 protein. The sample has about 400,000 distinct CDR3 sequences, roughly 21% seen once. Sequencing was carried out using peripheral blood. All receptors derive from a woman in her late teens or twenties with stable Graves' hyperthyroidism.

The J gene is TRBJ2-7, the V gene TRBV20-1; 7 nucleotides agree with TRBD1. The CDR3 covers 14 residues. The germline V gene encodes CDR1 DFQATT and CDR2 SNEGSKA (reference sequence). J gave up 2 bases and V 8 bases, and 12 bases lay outside the gene matches. CDR3 in DNA: TGCAGTCCCAGATCCGGGACAGTCCCCTACGAGCAGTACTTC. Its translation: CSPRSGTVPYEQYF.

This clonotype appeared many times. This chain connects TRBV13 to TRBJ1-1; possible D gene TRBD1, 5 bases. Germline V gives CDR1 PRHDT, CDR2 FYEKMQ (reference sequence). Trimming removed 8 bases at V and 5 bases at J, with 15 bases between. CDR3 length: 13 amino acids. CDR3 in DNA: TGTGCCAGCGGGAGGGGAGGTAAAACTGAAGCTTTCTTT. This gives the protein CASGRGGKTEAFF.

This clonotype was counted ten times or more. DNA of the CDR3: TGCAGCGTTTCTACCTTGGCCCGATACACTGAAGCTTTCTTT. It encodes CSVSTLARYTEAFF. The gene calls are TRBV29-1 and TRBJ1-1; D call uncertain. Trimming shortened V by 5 bases and J by 3 bases, and 16 bases separated the two germline ends. The CDR3 sequence is 14 residues long. The germline gives CDR1 SQVTM, CDR2 ANQGSEA.

The CDR3 DNA follows: TGTGCCAGCAGTTACTTCCCCAGGGGGCAAAACACCGGGGAGCTGTTTTTT. This gives the protein CASSYFPRGQNTGELFF. The chain combines TRBV6-5 with TRBJ2-2; 8 bases agree with TRBD1. The CDR3 is made up of 17 amino acids. V shed 1 base, J shed 2 bases, and the junction held 6 bases outside the gene matches. The germline V gene has CDR1 MNHEY and CDR2 SVGAGI.

The chain recombines TRBV11-2 with TRBJ2-7, with D perhaps matching TRBD1 or TRBD2 (5 bases each). The CDR3 is 17 amino acids. V gave up 5 bases and J gave up 2 bases, with 22 bases separating them. The germline CDR1 and CDR2 sequences are SGHAT and FQNNGV. CDR3 loop: CASSPGRGAIGTYEQYF. The CDR3, as DNA: TGTGCCAGCAGCCCCGGTCGAGGGGCGATAGGGACCTACGAGCAGTACTTC.

The sample holds one count of this clonotype. The V call is TRBV24-1, the J call TRBJ1-2; 9 bases line up with TRBD1. Germline V gene data show CDR1 as KGHDR and CDR2 as SFDVKD. This CDR3 comprises 15 residues. The junction had 3 bases not matched to a gene; V was cut back by 3 bases and J by 2 bases. The CDR3 reads CATSDNRGRNYGYTF. CDR3 DNA sequence: TGTGCCACCAGTGATAACAGGGGGCGGAACTATGGCTACACCTTC.

This clonotype is labeled medium-sized. The chain is built from TRBV28 and TRBJ2-5; D remains ambiguous. From germline, CDR1 is MDHEN and CDR2 SYDVKM. This CDR3 has 15 residues. V lost 4 bases and J lost 5, with 17 bases in between. For the CDR3, the DNA is TGTGCCAGCAGTTCTACCCGCCGATACGGGGAGACCCAGTACTTC. It is translated as CASSSTRRYGETQYF.

This clonotype was counted ten times or more. The J gene is TRBJ2-7, the V gene TRBV6-2 or TRBV6-3; TRBD2 agrees at 9 bases. Losses at the gene ends were 6 bases for V and 4 bases for J; bases not matched to a gene: 10. The CDR3 runs to 15 residues. Germline CDR1 is MNHEY and CDR2 is SVGEGT. In DNA form, the CDR3 reads TGTGCCAGCAGCGCCGGAGAGCGGGAGGTATACGAGCAGTACTTC. It codes for CASSAGEREVYEQYF.

This clonotype was observed many times. Here the CDR3 reads CASSPGQRTNYGYTF. In DNA form, the CDR3 reads TGTGCCAGCAGTCCGGGACAAAGAACTAACTATGGCTACACCTTC. V gene TRBV12-3 or TRBV12-4 combines with J gene TRBJ1-2; the D gene is possibly TRBD1 (6 bases). This CDR3 has 15 amino acids. V gave up 5 bases and J gave up 0 bases, with 13 bases separating them.

This clonotype was observed at least ten times. A single base separates this from a much larger clone, so it may be a read error. The gene calls are TRBV6-5 and TRBJ1-1; no clear D gene. V was pared by 4 bases and J by 0 bases, with 18 bases between. Germline CDR1 and CDR2: MNHEY and SVGAGI. The CDR3 is made up of 17 amino acids. The CDR3 protein is CASSCDIRSSMNTEAFF. The DNA of the CDR3 is TGTGCCAGCAGTTGCGACATCCGGTCCAGCATGAACACTGAAGCTTTCTTT.

This clonotype occurred many times. The V call is TRBV11-2, the J call TRBJ2-7; tentative D call: TRBD2 (6 bases). The germline gives CDR1 SGHAT, CDR2 FQNNGV. This CDR3 region has 18 residues. The ends were cut back, 5 bases at V and 0 bases at J, with 23 bases in the middle. CDR3 in amino acids: CASSAVFRGGNVSYEQYF. The CDR3 DNA is TGTGCCAGCAGCGCCGTGTTTAGAGGCGGGAACGTCTCCTACGAGCAGTACTTC. Full variable domain (missing parts from reference TRBV11-2 and TRBJ2-7): EAGVAQSPRYKIIEKRQSVAFWCNPISGHATLYWYQQILGQGPKLLIQFQNNGVVDDSQLPKDRFSAERLKGVDSTLKIQPAKLEDSAVYLCASSAVFRGGNVSYEQYFGPGTRLTVT.